The 2 T cell receptor beta chains below all came from one sample that was sequenced in a study of T cell responses to AZD1222 COVID-19 vaccine. TCRdb's copy holds only in-frame clones and misses some; the assay was immunoSEQ multiplex PCR. The sample has tens of thousands of clones, over 65% seen once. The sequences come from peripheral blood, collected 28 days after the second AZD1222 dose. These receptors came from an adult who received the AZD1222 COVID-19 vaccine.

The rearrangement links TRBV18 to TRBJ1-4; 7 bases are a match to TRBD1. Germline loops: CDR1 KGHSH, CDR2 LQKENI. The CDR3 covers 15 residues. The ends lost 3 bases at V and 8 bases at J; junction bases unmatched: 9. The CDR3 DNA reads TGTGCCAGCTCACCGACAGGGATAAGAAGAGAAAAACTGTTTTTT. Amino acid sequence: CASSPTGIRREKLFF.

The rearrangement links TRBV28 to TRBJ1-1, with D possibly TRBD1 on 5 matching bases. From germline, CDR1 is MDHEN and CDR2 SYDVKM. V was pared by 5 bases and J by 1 base, with 29 bases between. CDR3 size: 20 residues. The CDR3 loop reads CASSLTEMLGGAGANTEAFF. The CDR3, as DNA: TGTGCCAGCAGTCTGACCGAGATGTTGGGCGGGGCGGGTGCGAACACTGAAGCTTTCTTT.